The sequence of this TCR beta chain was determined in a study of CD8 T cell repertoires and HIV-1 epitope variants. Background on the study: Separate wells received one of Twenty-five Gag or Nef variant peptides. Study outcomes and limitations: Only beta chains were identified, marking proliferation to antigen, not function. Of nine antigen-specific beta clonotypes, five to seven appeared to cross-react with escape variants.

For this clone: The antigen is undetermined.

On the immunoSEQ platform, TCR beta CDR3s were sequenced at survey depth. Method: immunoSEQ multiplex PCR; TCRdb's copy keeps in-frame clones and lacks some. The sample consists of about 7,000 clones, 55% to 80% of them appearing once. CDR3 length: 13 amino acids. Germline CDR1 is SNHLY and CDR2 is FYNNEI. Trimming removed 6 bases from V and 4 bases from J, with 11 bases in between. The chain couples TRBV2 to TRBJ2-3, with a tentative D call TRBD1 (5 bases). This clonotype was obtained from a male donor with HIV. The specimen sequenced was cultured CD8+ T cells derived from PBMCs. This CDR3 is CASRLLGADTQYF. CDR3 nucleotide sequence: TGTGCCAGCAGACTCTTAGGGGCAGATACGCAGTATTTT. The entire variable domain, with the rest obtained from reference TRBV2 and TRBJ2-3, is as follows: EPEVTQTPSHQVTQMGQEVILRCVPISNHLYFYWYRQILGQKVEFLVSFYNNEISEKSEIFDDQFSVERPDGSNFTLKIRSTKLEDSAMYFCASRLLGADTQYFGPGTRLTVL.